This T cell receptor beta chain was sequenced for a study of long-term antiretroviral therapy in people with HIV. General observations from the study: ART was followed by higher diversity that remained below transplant donor controls. Clonal populations expanded prior to ART predominated within the repertoire at all time points.

A word on this clone: Its antigen remains unidentified.

At minimum, one pre-ART and two post-ART PBMC samples were obtained from each donor. The libraries were made with immunoSEQ v3.0 at survey level. Sequencing targeted 40,000-50,000 T-cell genomes per sample. Data came from immunoSEQ multiplex PCR; TCRdb stores just in-frame clones and leaves some out. The table records around 43,000 clones, approximately 94% of them present only once. The CDR3 extends over 14 amino acids. The germline gives CDR1 SQVTM, CDR2 ANQGSEA. With 1 base removed from V and 1 base from J, the gap between germline ends came to 8 bases. The V gene is TRBV29-1, the J gene TRBJ1-3; D perhaps matches TRBD1 (5 bases). The sequence was collected from a man aged 25 to 45 with HIV. This specimen consisted of unsorted PBMCs, obtained 9 to 9.5 years after starting antiretroviral therapy. CDR3 region: CSVEAGLSGNTIYF. The CDR3 nucleotides read TGCAGCGTTGAAGCAGGGTTATCTGGAAACACCATATATTTT.